These 27 T cell receptor beta chains were sequenced from one sample in a study of blood T cell repertoires in COVID-19. Data came from immunoSEQ multiplex PCR; TCRdb stores just in-frame clones and leaves some out. The table has under 350,000 clones, over 85% seen once. The sequenced sample was PBMCs or T cells enriched from blood (not recorded which). These receptors originate from a man in his sixties who had recovered from COVID-19.

The chain is built from TRBV29-1 and TRBJ2-7; 10 bases agree with TRBD2. The CDR3 has 14 amino acids. The germline V gene encodes CDR1 SQVTM and CDR2 ANQGSEA. The V gene end was trimmed by 3 bases and the J gene end by 4 bases; junction bases not matched to a gene: 6. The CDR3 bases are TGCAGCGTTGAGGTAGCGGGGGGCGAATACGAGCAGTACTTC. Its protein product is CSVEVAGGEYEQYF.

To note about this clone: At the DNA level, this CDR3 is encoded by other sequences in the same sample as well. This chain uses TRBV7-9 with TRBJ2-3; TRBD2 matches at 10 bases. CDR1 is SEHNR and CDR2 is FQNEAQ in the germline V gene (reference sequence). This CDR3 region has 15 residues. Germline trimming cut 2 bases from V and 3 bases from J; bases unmatched to any gene: 2. The CDR3 is CASSLSSGRTDTQYF. CDR3 coding DNA: TGTGCCAGCAGCTTAAGTAGCGGGAGGACAGATACGCAGTATTTT. Full variable domain (missing parts from reference TRBV7-9 and TRBJ2-3): DTGVSQNPRHKITKRGQNVTFRCDPISEHNRLYWYRQTLGQGPEFLTYFQNEAQLEKSRLLSDRFSAERPKGSFSTLEIQRTEQGDSAMYLCASSLSSGRTDTQYFGPGTRLTVL.

The V gene is TRBV18, the J gene TRBJ2-2, with D maybe TRBD1 (5 bases). The V gene's germline CDR1 is KGHSH and CDR2 LQKENI. CDR3 length equals 16 residues. The ends were cut back, 5 bases at V and 4 bases at J, with 17 bases in the middle. For the CDR3, the DNA is TGTGCCAGCTCAAGCGACAGTCCTAAACTCACCGGGGAGCTGTTTTTT. Its translation: CASSSDSPKLTGELFF.

This clone has only one observation. The CDR3 protein is CASSPRTGTGGETQYF. CDR3 DNA sequence: TGTGCCAGCTCACCAAGGACCGGGACTGGGGGAGAGACCCAGTACTTC. The chain uses TRBV18 and TRBJ2-5, with D perhaps TRBD2 (6 bases). CDR1 and CDR2 from the germline V gene are KGHSH and LQKENI. V was cut by 2 bases and J by 4 bases, with 17 bases left in between. The CDR3 covers 16 residues.

V usage is TRBV6-5 and J usage is TRBJ2-5, with D tentatively TRBD2 (5 bases). V gave up 8 bases and J gave up 2 bases, with 15 bases separating them. The CDR3 sequence is 14 residues long. Germline loops: CDR1 MNHEY, CDR2 SVGAGI. The CDR3 coding sequence is TGTGCCAGCTCTGGGTTCGGGGAGCAAGAGACCCAGTACTTC. It codes for CASSGFGEQETQYF.

The table lists this clone with a few counts. J is TRBJ1-6 and V is TRBV2, with 7 bases aligning to TRBD1. This CDR3 region has 13 residues. Germline loops: CDR1 SNHLY, CDR2 FYNNEI. The trim removed 3 bases at V and 13 bases at J, leaving 6 bases unmatched. This CDR3 reads CASSDGDRRPLHF. DNA of the CDR3: TGTGCCAGCAGTGATGGGGACAGAAGGCCCCTCCACTTT.

J is TRBJ1-5 and V is TRBV19; 11 bases fit TRBD1. V dropped 3 bases and J dropped 5; count of bases not matched to a gene: 9. The CDR3 is made up of 17 amino acids. Germline CDR1 is LNHDA and CDR2 is SQIVND (reference sequence). The CDR3: CASSIGLGQGAYQPQHF. The CDR3 DNA reads as TGTGCCAGTAGTATTGGCCTCGGACAGGGGGCTTATCAGCCCCAGCATTTT.

The J gene is TRBJ2-5, the V gene TRBV4-1, with D possibly matching TRBD2 (7 bases). Germline CDR1 and CDR2: MGHRA and YSYEKL. The CDR3 runs to 16 residues. Trimming shortened V by 4 bases and J by 2 bases, and 17 bases separated the two germline ends. CDR3 amino acids: CASSLKEGGVQETQYF. The CDR3, as DNA: TGCGCCAGCAGCCTGAAGGAGGGGGGGGTACAAGAGACCCAGTACTTC.

This chain joins TRBV7-9 and TRBJ2-7; D perhaps matches TRBD1 (6 bases). Trimming took off 5 bases at V and 6 bases at J, with 11 bases between the two ends. The germline CDR1 and CDR2 sequences are SEHNR and FQNEAQ (reference sequence). This CDR3 comprises 12 residues. CDR3 loop: CASSVAGAEQYF. The CDR3, as DNA: TGTGCCAGCAGCGTCGCAGGGGCCGAGCAGTACTTC.

The genes are TRBV6-1 and TRBJ2-1; 8 bases align to TRBD2. V lost 1 base to trimming and J lost 10 bases; unmatched junction nucleotides: 6. The CDR3 covers 14 residues. Germline CDR1 and CDR2: MNHNS and SASEGT. DNA of the CDR3: TGTGCCAGCAGTGAAGGGACTAGCCGGCGCGAGCAGTTCTTC. Translation gives CASSEGTSRREQFF.

Note on this clone: Other DNA sequences from this sample encode an identical CDR3 as well. The rearrangement links TRBV5-1 to TRBJ1-1; D uncertain. Germline V gene data show CDR1 as SGHRS and CDR2 as YFSETQ. V was shortened by 1 base and J by 6 bases, with 7 bases between the two germline ends. The CDR3 spans 12 residues. The CDR3 DNA reads as TGCGCCAGCAGCTTGTCAGGCCCTGAAGCTTTCTTT. It is translated as CASSLSGPEAFF.

The chain has TRBV29-1 and TRBJ1-3; 9 positions agree with TRBD1. The trim removed 7 bases at V and 3 bases at J, leaving 10 bases unmatched. This CDR3 is built from 15 residues. Germline values: CDR1 SQVTM, CDR2 ANQGSEA. The DNA of the CDR3 is TGCAGCGCCACCCCGGGACAGGGATTTGGAAACACCATATATTTT. Protein: CSATPGQGFGNTIYF.

The V call is TRBV12-3 or TRBV12-4, the J call TRBJ1-1; 8 nucleotides align to TRBD1. The V and J ends lost 5 bases and 4 bases, in that order; junction bases with no gene match: 3. The CDR3 has 13 amino acids. The CDR3 DNA follows: TGTGCCAGCAGTGCCACAGGGGGCACTGAAGCTTTCTTT. Its translation: CASSATGGTEAFF.

The J gene is TRBJ2-3, the V gene TRBV7-2, with 9 positions matching TRBD2. The V gene's germline CDR1 is SGHTA and CDR2 FQGNSA. Trimming took 5 bases from V and 11 from J; bases not matched to a gene: 5. CDR3 length equals 12 residues. The CDR3 loop is CASSKREARQYF. CDR3 coding DNA: TGTGCCAGCAGCAAGCGGGAGGCCAGGCAGTATTTT.

V usage is TRBV5-6 and J usage is TRBJ2-7, with 7 bases aligning to TRBD2. The CDR3 extends over 14 amino acids. Per the germline V gene, CDR1 is SGHDT and CDR2 is YYEEEE. The V segment lost 2 bases and the J segment 6 bases; nucleotides outside the gene matches: 8. CDR3 amino acids: CASSLVGGSGEQYF. CDR3 DNA: TGTGCCAGCAGCTTAGTCGGCGGGAGTGGCGAGCAGTACTTC.

V usage is TRBV7-9 and J usage is TRBJ2-1; D gene unclear. Germline CDR1 is SEHNR and CDR2 is FQNEAQ (reference sequence). CDR3 length: 12 amino acids. The V end was cut by 5 bases, the J end by 8 bases, with 10 bases between. The CDR3 spells CASSKETYEQFF. The DNA for the CDR3 is TGTGCCAGCAGCAAAGAGACTTATGAGCAGTTCTTC.

The rearrangement links TRBV9 to TRBJ2-2, with TRBD1 matching 11 bases. The CDR3 spans 15 residues. With V trimmed by 4 bases and J by 6 bases, 5 bases remained unmatched. CDR1 and CDR2 from the germline V gene are SGDLS and YYNGEE. CDR3 amino acids: CASSFGQGAPGELFF. As DNA, the CDR3 is TGTGCCAGCAGCTTCGGACAGGGGGCGCCCGGGGAGCTGTTTTTT.

The chain couples TRBV15 to TRBJ1-4, with 10 positions matching TRBD1. J lost 7 bases, V lost 6 bases, and 8 bases had no gene match. Germline CDR1 and CDR2: LNHNV and YYDKDF (reference sequence). This CDR3 region has 15 residues. CDR3 coding DNA: TGTGCCACCAGTGATCCGGGACAGGGGAGTGAAAAACTGTTTTTT. The encoded protein is CATSDPGQGSEKLFF.

This clone was picked up a small number of times. This chain links TRBV5-4 with TRBJ2-7; D possibly corresponds to TRBD1 (6 bases). CDR1 and CDR2 from the germline V gene are SGHNT and YYREEE (reference sequence). The CDR3 loop spans 14 amino acids. V was shortened by 4 bases and J by 0 bases, with 11 bases between the two germline ends. The CDR3 is CASSGTGSSYEQYF. In nucleotides, the CDR3 is TGTGCCAGCAGCGGAACAGGGTCCTCCTACGAGCAGTACTTC.

V and J are TRBV4-2 and TRBJ2-7; weak D call: TRBD1 (5 bases). Trimming left V 0 bases short and J 0 bases short, with 9 bases between. There are 15 residues in the CDR3. Per germline, CDR1 LGHNA and CDR2 YNFKEQ. This CDR3 reads CASSQDRASSYEQYF. The CDR3 DNA is TGTGCCAGCAGCCAAGACAGGGCGAGCTCCTACGAGCAGTACTTC.

The chain employs TRBV30 and TRBJ1-3; TRBD1 aligns across 7 bases. V lost 2 bases and J lost 0; bases outside the gene matches: 13. Germline V gene data show CDR1 as GTSNPN and CDR2 as SVGIG (reference sequence). The CDR3 has 18 residues. The CDR3 protein is CAWSTRRDSLPSGNTIYF. The CDR3 region has the DNA TGTGCCTGGAGTACCAGACGGGACAGTCTTCCCTCTGGAAACACCATATATTTT.

This chain connects TRBV18 to TRBJ1-2; 7 nucleotides align to TRBD1. The germline V gene encodes CDR1 KGHSH and CDR2 LQKENI. V lost 6 bases to trimming and J lost 10 bases; unmatched junction nucleotides: 11. This CDR3 is 13 amino acids long. The CDR3: CASSPSDRLDYTF. The CDR3, as DNA: TGTGCCAGCTCCCCCTCGGACAGGCTGGACTACACCTTC.

CDR3 nucleotides: TGTGCCAGCAGTTTACAGGGGGATCTTTGTGGCTACACCTTC. This sequence encodes CASSLQGDLCGYTF. The chain links TRBV21-1 to TRBJ1-2; the table's D call TRBD1 went unverified against the DNA. TRBV21-1 is deemed a pseudogene. This CDR3 is 14 amino acids long.

This clone appeared a few times. J is TRBJ1-3 and V is TRBV30; 7 nucleotides agree with TRBD1. This CDR3 has 16 amino acids. Per germline, CDR1 GTSNPN and CDR2 SVGIG (reference sequence). Unmatched junction bases numbered 5, after V lost 0 bases and J lost 0 bases. The CDR3 reads CAWSVLGQSSGNTIYF. As DNA, the CDR3 is TGTGCCTGGAGTGTCCTGGGACAGAGCTCTGGAAACACCATATATTTT.

This rearrangement joins TRBV3-1 (or the pseudogene TRBV3-2) to TRBJ2-7, with D possibly TRBD2 on 5 matching bases. Per germline, CDR1 LGHDT and CDR2 YNNKEL (reference sequence). The germline V and J ends were trimmed by 0 bases and 0 bases, with 6 bases remaining between them. This CDR3 has 14 residues. This CDR3 is CASSQDGISYEQYF. The CDR3 nucleotides read TGTGCCAGCAGCCAAGACGGGATCTCCTACGAGCAGTACTTC.

In this sample, this clone turned up a few times. The chain uses TRBV15 and TRBJ2-7; TRBD2 aligns across 7 bases. V trimming: 1 base; J trimming: 0 bases; junction bases outside the gene matches: 3. Germline CDR1 reads LNHNV; CDR2 reads YYDKDF (reference sequence). The CDR3 spans 15 residues. CDR3 nucleotides: TGTGCCACCAGCAGAGGCCGGGAGGCCTCCTACGAGCAGTACTTC. Its protein is CATSRGREASYEQYF.

The chain recombines TRBV5-4 with TRBJ1-1; TRBD1 matches 9 bases. Germline assignment: CDR1 SGHNT and CDR2 YYREEE (reference sequence). The CDR3 totals 15 residues. The trim removed 4 bases at V and 1 base at J, leaving 5 bases unmatched. For the CDR3, the DNA is TGTGCCAGCAGCCCCTGGGACAGGGCGAACACTGAAGCTTTCTTT. This sequence encodes CASSPWDRANTEAFF. Combining the CDR3 with reference TRBV5-4 and TRBJ1-1 gives the whole variable domain ETGVTQSPTHLIKTRGQQVTLRCSSQSGHNTVSWYQQALGQGPQFIFQYYREEENGRGNFPPRFSGLQFPNYSSELNVNALELDDSALYLCASSPWDRANTEAFFGQGTRLTVV.